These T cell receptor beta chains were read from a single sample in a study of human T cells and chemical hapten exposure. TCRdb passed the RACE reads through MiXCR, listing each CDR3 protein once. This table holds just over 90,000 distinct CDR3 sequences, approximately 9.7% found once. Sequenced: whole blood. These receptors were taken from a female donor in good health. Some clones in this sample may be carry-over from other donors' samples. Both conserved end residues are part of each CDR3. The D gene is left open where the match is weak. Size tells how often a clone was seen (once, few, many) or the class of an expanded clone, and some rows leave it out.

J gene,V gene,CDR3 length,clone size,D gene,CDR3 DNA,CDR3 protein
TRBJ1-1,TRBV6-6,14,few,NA,TGTGCCAGCAGTTACTCCTCAGGGGTTACTGAAGCTTTCTTT,CASSYSSGVTEAFF
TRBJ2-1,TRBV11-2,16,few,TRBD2,TGTGCCAGCAGCTTTAGCCGGACTAGCGGGACATGGGGGCAGTTCTTC,CASSFSRTSGTWGQFF
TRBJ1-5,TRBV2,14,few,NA,TGTGCCAGCAGTGAAGTGACGGACAATCAGCCCCAGCATTTT,CASSEVTDNQPQHF
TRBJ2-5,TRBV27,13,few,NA,TGTGCCAGCAGGCCTGCAGGCGCGGAGACCCAGTACTTC,CASRPAGAETQYF
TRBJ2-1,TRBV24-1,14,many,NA,TGTGCCACCAGTGATGAACGACAGCGCCATGAGCAGTTCTTC,CATSDERQRHEQFF
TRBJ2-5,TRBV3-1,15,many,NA,TGTGCCAGCAGCCAAGTTGGAGGACGCTACGAGACCCAGTACTTC,CASSQVGGRYETQYF
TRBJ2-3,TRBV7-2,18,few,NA,TGTGCCAGCAGCTTAGCAAGAGGAACGGGAGTACTCGGAGATACGCAGTATTTT,CASSLARGTGVLGDTQYF
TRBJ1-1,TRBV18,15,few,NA,TGTGCCAGCTCACCTAGGGTAGGTCAGGACACTGAAGCTTTCTTT,CASSPRVGQDTEAFF
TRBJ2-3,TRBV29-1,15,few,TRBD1,TGCAGCGTTGACGTGACAGGGGCCCGCACAGATACGCAGTATTTT,CSVDVTGARTDTQYF
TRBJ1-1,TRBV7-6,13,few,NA,TGTGCCAGCAGCCGTGGACAGAACACTGAAGCTTTCTTT,CASSRGQNTEAFF
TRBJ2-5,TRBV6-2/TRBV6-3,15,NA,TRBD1,TGTGCCAGCAGTTACGACAGGGGGCAGGAAGAGACCCAGTACTTC,CASSYDRGQEETQYF
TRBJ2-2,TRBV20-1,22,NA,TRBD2,TGCAGTGCTAGAGACAGAAAAAAAAAAATTAGCGGGAGGGCCAGAGAAGACGGGGAGCTGTTTTTT,CSARDRKKKISGRAREDGELFF
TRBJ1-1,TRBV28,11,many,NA,TGTGCCAGCAGTTTTGAGACTGAAGCTTTCTTT,CASSFETEAFF
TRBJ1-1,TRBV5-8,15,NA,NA,TGTGCCAGCAGCTTGTATTCGACAGCGAACACTGAAGCTTTCTTT,CASSLYSTANTEAFF
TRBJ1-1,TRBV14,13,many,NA,TGTGCCAGCAGCCAGATAATGAACACTGAAGCTTTCTTT,CASSQIMNTEAFF
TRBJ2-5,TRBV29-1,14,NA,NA,TGCAGCGTTGAAGGGGACGGCTACCAAGAGACCCAGTACTTC,CSVEGDGYQETQYF
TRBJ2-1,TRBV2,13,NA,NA,TGTGCCAGCAGTTCGGGACTCATGAATGAGCAGTTCTTC,CASSSGLMNEQFF